The 14 T cell receptor beta chains given below trace back to one sample, sequenced in a study of regulatory T cells in long-lasting Graves disease. HTBI primers from iRepertoire and Arm-PCR of CDR3 regions yielded the TCR beta libraries. TCRdb reprocessed the multiplex PCR reads with MiXCR, giving one entry per CDR3 protein. The sample has 400,000 to 450,000 distinct CDR3 sequences; about 15% are singletons. Time point described: newly diagnosed GD, antithyroid drugs for less than 3 months. The TCR library was prepared using RNA isolated from PBMCs. These data were also filed under a second study, of T cells in Graves' hyperthyroidism and ophthalmopathy.

The sequences come from peripheral blood mononuclear cells (PBMCs), collected at new diagnosis, from a patient treated with antithyroid drugs. The receptor set was obtained from a woman aged 25 to 45 with Graves disease.

A remark on this clonotype: A much larger clonotype is one base distant, so this may be a read error. The V gene is TRBV6-2 or TRBV6-3, the J gene TRBJ1-1; D gene uncertain. The CDR3 length is 21 residues. The V gene's germline CDR1 is MNHEY and CDR2 SVGEGT. The CDR3 coding sequence is TGTGCCAGCAGTCAGCGAACCCCGGTATCCCCGGTAGAGATGAGAAACACTGAACCTTTCTTT. As protein: CASSQRTPVSPVEMRNTEPFF.

In this sample, this clonotype turned up many times. The genes are TRBV5-6 and TRBJ2-1; TRBD1 is a possible D gene (6 bases). Trimming took off 0 bases at V and 10 bases at J, with 14 bases between the two ends. Germline V gene data show CDR1 as SGHDT and CDR2 as YYEEEE. This CDR3 has 14 amino acids. Written as DNA, the CDR3 is TGTGCCAGCAGCTTGGTATCTGGACAGCCGGAGCAGTTCTTC. Its protein product is CASSLVSGQPEQFF.

This clonotype was observed a handful of times. A much larger clonotype is one base distant, so this may be a read error. This CDR3 is missing its conserved last phenylalanine or tryptophan, likely due to a read error. V usage is TRBV20-1 and J usage is TRBJ1-1, with a possible D match to TRBD1 (6 bases). The CDR3 spans 13 residues. Trimming removed 6 bases from V and 3 bases from J, with 14 bases in between. The germline V gene has CDR1 DFQATT and CDR2 SNEGSKA (reference sequence). The CDR3 bases are TGCAGTGCAGAGAAGGGGGGCGACACTGAAGCTTTCATT. As protein: CSAEKGGDTEAFI.

Worth noting for this clonotype: The final CDR3 position lacks the conserved phenylalanine or tryptophan, pointing to a likely read error. The V call is TRBV27, the J call TRBJ2-7; the match to TRBD2 covers 8 bases. This CDR3 region has 15 residues. V gave up 1 base and J gave up 3 bases; unmatched junction bases: 5. Germline assignment: CDR1 MNHEY and CDR2 SMNVEV (reference sequence). This chain's CDR3 is CASSLYREGSYEQYL. CDR3 nucleotide sequence: TGTGCCAGCAGTTTATATCGGGAGGGGAGCTACGAGCAGTACCTC.

On this clonotype itself: An end of the junction differs from the germline gene, which may be a read error. The V gene is TRBV18, the J gene TRBJ2-5, with a tentative D call TRBD1 (6 bases). Germline-derived CDR1 and CDR2 are KGHSH and LQKENI. The CDR3 is 15 residues long. CDR3 sequence: CASSTADSKVETPYF. CDR3 coding DNA: TGTGCCAGCTCAACAGCGGACAGCAAGGTAGAGACCCCGTACTTC.

This clonotype was seen at least ten times. The gene calls are TRBV6-1 and TRBJ1-2; D is unresolved. Germline-derived CDR1 and CDR2 are MNHNS and SASEGT. V shed 0 bases and J shed 5 bases, with 7 bases lying between them. The CDR3 contains 13 residues. The CDR3 DNA reads TGTGCCAGCAGTGAAGCTTCTCTTTATGGCTACACCTTC. As protein: CASSEASLYGYTF.

This clonotype was detected ten times or more. The V gene is TRBV12-3 or TRBV12-4, the J gene TRBJ2-1; TRBD1 or TRBD2 may be the D gene (5 bases each). V was cut by 7 bases and J by 0 bases, with 10 bases left in between. This CDR3 comprises 14 residues. The CDR3 sequence is CASKRGTSYNEQFF. The CDR3 DNA follows: TGTGCCAGCAAGAGGGGAACCTCCTACAATGAGCAGTTCTTC.

This clonotype was seen at least ten times. This chain joins TRBV20-1 and TRBJ2-1, with D perhaps matching TRBD2 (6 bases). V dropped 2 bases and J dropped 5 bases, with 25 bases sitting between them. This CDR3 is built from 18 residues. Germline V gene sequence: CDR1 DFQATT, CDR2 SNEGSKA (reference sequence). The CDR3 loop is CSARLLRGMAGSNNEQFF. CDR3 nucleotides: TGCAGTGCTAGACTCCTTAGGGGAATGGCGGGATCTAACAATGAGCAGTTCTTC.

This clonotype was recorded only once. A much larger clonotype is one base distant, so this may be a read error. The rearrangement links TRBV24-1 to TRBJ2-7, with D possibly matching TRBD1 (5 bases). There are 13 residues in the CDR3. CDR1 KGHDR and CDR2 SFDVKD come from the germline V gene. Trimming took 2 bases from V and 5 from J, leaving 9 bases between them. CDR3 protein: CATSDWQGHEQYF. DNA for the CDR3: TGTGCCACCAGTGATTGGCAGGGCCACGAGCAGTACTTC.

This clonotype has ten or more counts. This rearrangement joins TRBV2 to TRBJ2-1, with 8 bases matching TRBD2. J gave up 1 base and V 2 bases, and 4 bases lay outside the gene matches. The CDR3 is made up of 16 amino acids. Per the germline V gene, CDR1 is SNHLY and CDR2 is FYNNEI. CDR3 protein: CASSESGSGSYNEQFF. The CDR3, as DNA: TGTGCCAGCAGTGAAAGCGGGAGTGGATCCTACAATGAGCAGTTCTTC.

This clonotype was picked up many times. The chain uses TRBV2 and TRBJ1-2; the D gene is possibly TRBD1 (6 bases). Trimming left V 7 bases short and J 4 bases short, with 10 bases between. Germline V gives CDR1 SNHLY, CDR2 FYNNEI. This CDR3 has 12 residues. This chain's CDR3 is CASMPDSYGYTF. The CDR3 DNA reads TGTGCCAGCATGCCGGACAGCTATGGCTACACCTTC.

V usage is TRBV19 and J usage is TRBJ1-4; possible D gene TRBD1, 5 bases. The CDR3 has 16 amino acids. Trimming left V 6 bases short and J 2 bases short, with 16 bases between. Germline V gene data show CDR1 as LNHDA and CDR2 as SQIVND (reference sequence). CDR3 region: CASRMGDRSTNEKLFF. Written as DNA, the CDR3 is TGTGCCAGTAGGATGGGGGACCGGTCGACTAATGAAAAACTGTTTTTT.

V usage is TRBV9 and J usage is TRBJ2-1, with 16 bases that match TRBD2. From germline, CDR1 is SGDLS and CDR2 YYNGEE. The V gene end was trimmed by 3 bases and the J gene end by 4 bases; junction bases not matched to a gene: 4. The CDR3 contains 17 residues. CDR3 sequence (DNA): TGTGCCAGCAGCGCGGGACTAGCGGGGGGGGGTTACAATGAGCAGTTCTTC. Translating it yields CASSAGLAGGGYNEQFF.

This clonotype was seen many times. J is TRBJ1-6 and V is TRBV18, with D uncertain. This CDR3 comprises 12 residues. V lost 5 bases and J lost 10, with 9 bases in between. Germline CDR1 reads KGHSH; CDR2 reads LQKENI. CDR3 coding DNA: TGTGCCAGCTCATCAGAGGAATCACCCCTCCACTTT. Encoded protein: CASSSEESPLHF. The full variable domain, its missing parts supplied by reference TRBV18 and TRBJ1-6, is NAGVMQNPRHLVRRRGQEARLRCSPMKGHSHVYWYRQLPEEGLKFMVYLQKENIIDESGMPKERFSAEFPKEGPSILRIQQVVRGDSAAYFCASSSEESPLHFGNGTRLTVT.